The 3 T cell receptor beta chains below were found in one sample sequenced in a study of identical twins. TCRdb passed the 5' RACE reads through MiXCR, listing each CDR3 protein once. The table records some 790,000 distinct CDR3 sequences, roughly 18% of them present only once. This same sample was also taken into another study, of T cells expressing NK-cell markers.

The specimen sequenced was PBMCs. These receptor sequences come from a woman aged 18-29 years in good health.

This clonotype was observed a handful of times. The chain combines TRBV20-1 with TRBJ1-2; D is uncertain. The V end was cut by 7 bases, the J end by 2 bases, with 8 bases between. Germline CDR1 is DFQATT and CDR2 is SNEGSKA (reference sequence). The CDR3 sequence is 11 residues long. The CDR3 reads CSVSRNYGYTF. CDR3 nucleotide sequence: TGCAGTGTCAGCAGAAACTATGGCTACACCTTC.

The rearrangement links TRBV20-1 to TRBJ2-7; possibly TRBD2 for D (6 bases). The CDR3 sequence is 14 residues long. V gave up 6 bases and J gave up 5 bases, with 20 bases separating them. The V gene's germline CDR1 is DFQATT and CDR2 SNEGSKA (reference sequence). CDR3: CSARLGAGNDEQYF. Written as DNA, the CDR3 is TGCAGTGCGAGACTAGGGGCAGGGAATGACGAGCAGTACTTC.

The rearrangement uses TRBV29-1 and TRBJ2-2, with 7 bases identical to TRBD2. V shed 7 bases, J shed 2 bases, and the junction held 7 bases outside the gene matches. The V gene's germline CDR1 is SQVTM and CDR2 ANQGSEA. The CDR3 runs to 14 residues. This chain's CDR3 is CSALRGSNTGELFF. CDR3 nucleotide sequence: TGCAGCGCCCTCCGCGGGAGTAACACCGGGGAGCTGTTTTTT.